The 12 T cell receptor beta chains below were found in one sample sequenced in a study of graft-versus-host responses after intestinal transplantation. Antigen specificity for these receptors is unknown. Generated by immunoSEQ multiplex PCR, the TCRdb table keeps only in-frame clones and is missing some. The sample includes roughly 120,000 clones, less than 95% of them seen just once. The input for sequencing was unstimulated CD4+ T cells sorted from spleen or lymph node cells, taken before intestinal transplant. All receptors derive from a human donor who received an intestinal transplant.

The chain employs TRBV27 and TRBJ2-1; perhaps TRBD2 as D (8 bases). The V end was cut by 4 bases, the J end by 4 bases, with 17 bases between. CDR1 is MNHEY and CDR2 is SMNVEV in the germline V gene (reference sequence). The CDR3 is 16 amino acids. CDR3 coding DNA: TGTGCCAGCAGTTCGGGGGGGACAGTTAGTTACAATGAGCAGTTCTTC. It specifies CASSSGGTVSYNEQFF.

This clone occurred once. This sequence joins TRBV18 and TRBJ2-3, with 9 bases matching TRBD2. Germline values: CDR1 KGHSH, CDR2 LQKENI. V was pared by 3 bases and J by 3 bases, with 1 base of the junction left unmatched. The CDR3 covers 14 residues. CDR3 amino acids: CASSPGLATDTQYF. For the CDR3, the DNA is TGTGCCAGCTCACCTGGACTAGCGACAGATACGCAGTATTTT.

CDR3 nucleotides: TGCGCCAGCAGCCATACCGGGACAGGGGCCCAGCCCCAGCATTTT. Protein product: CASSHTGTGAQPQHF. The chain recombines TRBV4-1 with TRBJ1-5, with 10 nucleotides matching TRBD1. With 3 bases clipped from V and 7 bases from J, the junction kept 6 bases outside the gene matches. Germline V lookup: CDR1 MGHRA, CDR2 YSYEKL. The CDR3 extends over 15 amino acids.

The DNA for the CDR3 is TGTGCCAGCAGTTTAGTTGGGACAGTAATCAACAATGAGCAGTTCTTC. This sequence encodes CASSLVGTVINNEQFF. This rearrangement joins TRBV28 to TRBJ2-1, with 7 bases aligning to TRBD1. Germline CDR1 is MDHEN and CDR2 is SYDVKM. V lost 2 bases, J lost 5 bases, and 9 bases stayed unmatched. The CDR3 runs to 16 residues.

The chain recombines TRBV5-1 with TRBJ1-5; D might be TRBD1 (5 bases). Germline V gene data show CDR1 as SGHRS and CDR2 as YFSETQ. V was trimmed by 5 bases and J by 5 bases, leaving 17 bases between them. The CDR3 is made up of 15 amino acids. The CDR3 bases are TGCGCCAGCAGTTATGGGGGAGGGAAAGATCAGCCCCAGCATTTT. Translation gives CASSYGGGKDQPQHF.

The rearrangement uses TRBV11-2 and TRBJ2-1, with 12 nucleotides matching TRBD2. V dropped 3 bases and J dropped 4; count of bases not matched to a gene: 10. From germline, CDR1 is SGHAT and CDR2 FQNNGV. The CDR3 is 18 residues long. DNA for the CDR3: TGTGCCAGCAGCTTTTCCGGGACTAGCGGGCCCAGTTACAATGAGCAGTTCTTC. This translates into CASSFSGTSGPSYNEQFF.

The chain employs TRBV28 and TRBJ2-1; 7 nucleotides agree with TRBD2. V shed 5 bases and J 7 bases; nucleotides not matched to a gene: 8. Germline loops: CDR1 MDHEN, CDR2 SYDVKM. There are 14 residues in the CDR3. In DNA form, the CDR3 reads TGTGCCAGCAGTGGAGCGGGGTCGCTAAATGAGCAGTTCTTC. Protein product: CASSGAGSLNEQFF.

The V call is TRBV4-1, the J call TRBJ2-7; maybe TRBD2 (7 bases). The V gene's germline CDR1 is MGHRA and CDR2 YSYEKL. Trimming pared 1 base from V and 3 bases from J, leaving 16 bases between. The CDR3 length is 16 residues. CDR3 DNA: TGCGCCAGCAGCCAAGGAGGGGGGGGGCCCCTCTACGAGCAGTACTTC. It yields the protein CASSQGGGGPLYEQYF.

The CDR3 DNA sequence: TGTGCCAGCAGCTTGGGACCCGCAGGGTACGAGCAGTACTTC. As protein: CASSLGPAGYEQYF. This sequence joins TRBV5-4 and TRBJ2-7; D possibly corresponds to TRBD1 (5 bases). The germline V and J ends were trimmed by 0 bases and 4 bases, with 11 bases remaining between them. The CDR3 has 14 amino acids. Germline CDR1 reads SGHNT; CDR2 reads YYREEE (reference sequence).

As DNA, the CDR3 is TGTGCCAGCAGCTTAGTGGGAGAGACCTACGAGCAGTACTTC. Translated, it gives CASSLVGETYEQYF. The chain has TRBV7-2 and TRBJ2-7; TRBD2 might be the D (5 bases). This CDR3 comprises 14 residues. Germline CDR1 reads SGHTA; CDR2 reads FQGNSA. V lost 1 base to trimming and J lost 2 bases, with 9 bases between them.

The chain carries TRBV29-1 and TRBJ2-1; D unclear. Germline loops: CDR1 SQVTM, CDR2 ANQGSEA. The CDR3 totals 10 residues. The ends were cut back, 6 bases at V and 8 bases at J, with 8 bases in the middle. The CDR3 DNA sequence: TGCAGCGTCGGTTTAGATGAGCAGTTCTTC. Translated: CSVGLDEQFF.

This clone has a single count. The rearrangement joins TRBV28 to TRBJ1-5, with 8 bases lining up with TRBD1. Per the germline V gene, CDR1 is MDHEN and CDR2 is SYDVKM. The V gene end was trimmed by 2 bases and the J gene end by 9 bases; junction bases not matched to a gene: 12. The CDR3 sequence is 16 residues long. The CDR3 nucleotides are TGTGCCAGCAGTTTAATCTCGGACAGGGTTTACCTGCCCCAGCATTTT. Translation gives CASSLISDRVYLPQHF.